The TCR beta chain described here comes from a study of blood T cell repertoires in COVID-19. Background on the study: PBMCs, B-cell-depleted T cells, or T cells were the source of the cDNA or gDNA that made up the material.

This CDR3 is built from 15 residues. Looked up from germline, CDR1 is SQVTM and CDR2 is ANQGSEA. V lost 4 bases, J lost 3 bases, and 18 bases lay in between. Authors' methods: Researchers report that nucleated cell counts were estimated from reference gene primer amplification. Profiled with immunoSEQ multiplex PCR; TCRdb holds only in-frame clones, not every one. V and J calls and clone size are those listed in that table; D and trimming were worked out from the DNA. This sample has about 280,000 clones; around nine tenths occur once, and the top ten carry approximately 0.94%. The receptor comes from a woman between 40 and 55 years old who had recovered from COVID-19. The chain recombines TRBV29-1 with TRBJ1-1, with D possibly matching TRBD1 (5 bases). The sample taken for sequencing was peripheral blood. In DNA, the CDR3 is TGCAGCGTTGGACAGTATTACAGTAGGGACACTGAAGCTTTCTTT. Its translation is CSVGQYYSRDTEAFF.